This entry describes one T cell receptor (beta chain). Its antigen is unidentified. CDR3 size: 14 residues. V shed 5 bases and J shed 4 bases, with 15 bases lying between them. Per the germline V gene, CDR1 is MNHEY and CDR2 is SMNVEV (reference sequence). The treatment is: oral pan-JAK inhibitor, 5-10 mg twice daily. It was cDNA, reverse transcribed from extracted RNA, that served as the sequencing template. Method: immunoSEQ multiplex PCR; TCRdb's copy keeps in-frame clones and lacks some. Found here are about 180,000 clones, 51% of them singletons; the top ten hold about a tenth. The sample originates from a study of CD8+ T cells in alopecia areata. Notes on the study in general: It was observed that many expanded lesional clones persisted in scalp and blood during tofacitinib.

The TCR comes from a human donor with alopecia areata. The sequencing here drew on CD8+ T cells sorted from blood, taken around week 53, from a patient treated with tofacitinib. The V and J genes are TRBV27 and TRBJ2-7; D is possibly TRBD1 (5 bases). The CDR3 protein is CASSPPDSSYEQYF. CDR3 sequence (DNA): TGTGCCAGCAGTCCACCCGACAGTAGTTACGAGCAGTACTTC.